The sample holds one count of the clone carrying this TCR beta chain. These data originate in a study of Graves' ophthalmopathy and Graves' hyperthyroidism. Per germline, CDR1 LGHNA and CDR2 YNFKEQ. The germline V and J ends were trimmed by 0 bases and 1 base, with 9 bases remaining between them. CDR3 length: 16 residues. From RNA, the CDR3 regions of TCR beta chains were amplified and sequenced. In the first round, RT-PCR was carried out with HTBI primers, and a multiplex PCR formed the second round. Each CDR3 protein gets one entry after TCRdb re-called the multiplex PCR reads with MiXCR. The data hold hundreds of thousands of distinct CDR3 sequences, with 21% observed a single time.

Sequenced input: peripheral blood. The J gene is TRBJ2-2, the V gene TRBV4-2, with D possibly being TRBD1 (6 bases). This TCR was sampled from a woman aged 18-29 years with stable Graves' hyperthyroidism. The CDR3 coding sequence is TGTGCCAGCAGCCAAGATTTAGGGGGGAACACCGGGGAGCTGTTTTTT. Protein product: CASSQDLGGNTGELFF.